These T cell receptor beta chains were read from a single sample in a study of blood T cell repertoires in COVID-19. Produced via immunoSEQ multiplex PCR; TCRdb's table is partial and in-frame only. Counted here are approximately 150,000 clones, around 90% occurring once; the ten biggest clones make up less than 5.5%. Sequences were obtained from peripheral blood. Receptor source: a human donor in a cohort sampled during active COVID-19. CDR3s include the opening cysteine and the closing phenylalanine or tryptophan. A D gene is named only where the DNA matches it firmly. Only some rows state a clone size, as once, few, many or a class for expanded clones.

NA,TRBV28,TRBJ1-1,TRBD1,TGTGCCAGCAGTTACGGACAGGGGATAAACACTGAAGCTTTCTTT,CASSYGQGINTEAFF
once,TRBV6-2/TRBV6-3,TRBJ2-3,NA,TGTGCCAGCAGTTACGGGGGGGGCGCAACAGATACGCAGTATTTT,CASSYGGGATDTQYF
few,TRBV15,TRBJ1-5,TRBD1,TGTGCCACCAGCAGTCTCCGGGACAGGTTCAACAATCAGCCCCAGCATTTT,CATSSLRDRFNNQPQHF
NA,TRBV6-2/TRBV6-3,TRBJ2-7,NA,TGTGCCAGCAGTTACCGTCTAGCGCTCGAGCAGTACTTC,CASSYRLALEQYF
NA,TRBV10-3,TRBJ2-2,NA,TGTGCCATCAGTGAGTCGAAATGGGGGGGCAACACCGGGGAGCTGTTTTTT,CAISESKWGGNTGELFF
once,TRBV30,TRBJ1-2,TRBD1,TGTGCCTGGAGTCTTACAGGGGAGGTTGGCTACACCTTC,CAWSLTGEVGYTF
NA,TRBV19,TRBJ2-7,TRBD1,TGTGCCAGTAGCCAAACCGTGACAGGGGGATCGGGGGAGCAGTACTTC,CASSQTVTGGSGEQYF
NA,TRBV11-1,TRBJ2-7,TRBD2,TGTGCCAGCAGCTCAGGACTAGCGGGAGGGACCTACGAGCAGTACTTC,CASSSGLAGGTYEQYF
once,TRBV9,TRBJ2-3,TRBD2,TGTGCCAGCAGTCTCAGCGGGGGGGCGTACTCAGATACGCAGTATTTT,CASSLSGGAYSDTQYF
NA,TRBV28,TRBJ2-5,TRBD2,TGTGCCAGCACCAGGACTAGCGGCCAAGAGACCCAGTACTTC,CASTRTSGQETQYF
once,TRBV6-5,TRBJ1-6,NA,TGTGCCAGCAGCAGGGGTAGCAATTCACCCCTCCACTTT,CASSRGSNSPLHF
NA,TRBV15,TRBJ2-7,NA,TGTGCCACCAGCAGAGATTTTGCGGGGACCTACGAGCAGTACTTC,CATSRDFAGTYEQYF
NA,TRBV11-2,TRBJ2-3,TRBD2,TGTGCCAGCAGCGCGACTAGCAGTTCAGATACGCAGTATTTT,CASSATSSSDTQYF
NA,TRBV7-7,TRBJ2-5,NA,TGTGCCAGCAGCTTAGGGGTAGCAGAGCAAGAGACCCAGTACTTC,CASSLGVAEQETQYF
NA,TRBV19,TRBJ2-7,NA,TGTGCCAGTAGTATGGTCGGAACGACCGGGAGCGTCGCCTACGAGCAGTACTTC,CASSMVGTTGSVAYEQYF
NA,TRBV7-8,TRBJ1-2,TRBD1,TGTGCCAGCAGCTTAAGTAAGGGGGCGTTCGGCTACACCTTC,CASSLSKGAFGYTF
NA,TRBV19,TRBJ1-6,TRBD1,TGTGCCAGTAGGGGGACAGAGAATTCACCCCTCCACTTT,CASRGTENSPLHF
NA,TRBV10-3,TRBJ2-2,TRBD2,TGTGCCATCACCCCCGGACTAGCGGGGGGCACCGGGGAGCTGTTTTTT,CAITPGLAGGTGELFF
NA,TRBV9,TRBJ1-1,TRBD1,TGTGCCAGCAGCGTCGTGACAGGGGAGTTCACTGAAGCTTTCTTT,CASSVVTGEFTEAFF
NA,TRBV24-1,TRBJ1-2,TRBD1,TGTGCCACCAGTGAATCCGGGACAGCAGACTATGGCTACACCTTC,CATSESGTADYGYTF
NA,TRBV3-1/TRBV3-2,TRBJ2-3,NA,TGTGCCAGCAGCCAAGGCGAACGCCCGGGAATTGATACGCAGTATTTT,CASSQGERPGIDTQYF
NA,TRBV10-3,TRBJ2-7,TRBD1,TGTGCCATCAGAGACGACAGGGCCGAGCAGTACTTC,CAIRDDRAEQYF
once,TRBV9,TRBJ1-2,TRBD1,TGTGCCAGCAGCGTAATCGGGACAGGGGGCTATGGCTACACCTTC,CASSVIGTGGYGYTF
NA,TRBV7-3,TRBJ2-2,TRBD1,TGTGCCAGCAGCTTAACGGGGCCAGGGGGCACCGGGGAGCTGTTTTTT,CASSLTGPGGTGELFF
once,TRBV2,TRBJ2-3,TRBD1,TGTGCCAGCCTTAGACAGGGAAGGAGTCGCCCAGATACGCAGTATTTT,CASLRQGRSRPDTQYF
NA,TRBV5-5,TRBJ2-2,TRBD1,TGTGCCAGCAGCAAGCTCGGGACAGGGGGCTTTTTGACCGGGGAGCTGTTTTTT,CASSKLGTGGFLTGELFF
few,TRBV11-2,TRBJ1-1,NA,TGTGCCAGCAGCTTGGATCGGGACACTGAAGCTTTCTTT,CASSLDRDTEAFF
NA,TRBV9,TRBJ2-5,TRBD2,TGTGCCAGCAGCGTAGCGGGGGGGCAAGAGACCCAGTACTTC,CASSVAGGQETQYF
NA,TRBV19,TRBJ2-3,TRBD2,TGTGCCAGTACGTTACTAGCGGGAGGCCTGCATACGCAGTATTTT,CASTLLAGGLHTQYF
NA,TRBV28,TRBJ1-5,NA,TGTGCCAGCAGCCCCCCTCATCAGCCCCAGCATTTT,CASSPPHQPQHF
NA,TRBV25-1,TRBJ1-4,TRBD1,TGTGCCAGCAGGGCCACAGGGGGAAGGGAAAAACTGTTTTTT,CASRATGGREKLFF
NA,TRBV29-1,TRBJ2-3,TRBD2,TGCAGCGTTGAAGGGGAGGGCGGGAGCACAGATACGCAGTATTTT,CSVEGEGGSTDTQYF
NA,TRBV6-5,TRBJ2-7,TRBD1,TGTGCCAGCAGTCCGGGACAGGGGGCTTGGGAGCAGTACTTC,CASSPGQGAWEQYF
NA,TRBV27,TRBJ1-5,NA,TGTGCCAGCAGTTTTGCGCCAGGTCCCTCCCAGCCCCAGCATTTT,CASSFAPGPSQPQHF
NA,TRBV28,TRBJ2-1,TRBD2,TGTGCCAGCAGTCTTTCGCCCGGTCGGACTAGCTCCTACAATGAGCAGTTCTTC,CASSLSPGRTSSYNEQFF
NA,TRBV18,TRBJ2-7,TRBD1,TGTGCCAGCTCACCGAAGACAGGGCTCGAGCAGTACTTC,CASSPKTGLEQYF
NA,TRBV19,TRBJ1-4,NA,TGTGCCAGTAGTAACAGGGTAAAAAATGAAAAACTGTTTTTT,CASSNRVKNEKLFF
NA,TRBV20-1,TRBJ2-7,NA,TGCAGTGCTAGTAGACAGCAATACGAGCAGTACTTC,CSASRQQYEQYF
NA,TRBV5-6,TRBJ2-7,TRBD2,TGTGCCAGCATCCACACCCCTAGCGGGGGGGAGGAGCAGTACTTC,CASIHTPSGGEEQYF
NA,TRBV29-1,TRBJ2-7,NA,TGCAGCGTTGGACAGTTCTACGAGCAGTACTTC,CSVGQFYEQYF